These 8 T cell receptor beta chains share one sample of origin, sequenced in a study of shared clonotypes between healthy human individuals. Clones were sequenced by immunoSEQ multiplex PCR, and TCRdb holds only the in-frame ones, with some missing. Of roughly 2 million clones listed, approximately 96% are singletons. Sequencing used naive CD4+ T cells sorted from blood. Subset given: CD45RA+ positively selected. Receptors were obtained from a man aged 18-30 years in good health.

This rearrangement joins TRBV19 to TRBJ2-7; the D gene is possibly TRBD1 (6 bases). The CDR3 extends over 15 amino acids. CDR1 and CDR2 (germline): LNHDA, SQIVND (reference sequence). The V end lost 7 bases, the J end lost 3 bases, and 19 bases lay between the germline ends. CDR3 DNA sequence: TGTGCCAGTACCCCAAGGTCGCAGGGGATCTACGAGCAGTACTTC. It is translated as CASTPRSQGIYEQYF.

This chain connects TRBV7-9 to TRBJ1-4; D possibly corresponds to TRBD1 (5 bases). The ends were cut back, 5 bases at V and 4 bases at J, with 17 bases in the middle. Germline V lookup: CDR1 SEHNR, CDR2 FQNEAQ (reference sequence). CDR3 size: 16 residues. This chain's CDR3 is CASSPSRQSNNEKLFF. The CDR3 nucleotides read TGTGCCAGCAGCCCCTCCAGACAGAGCAATAATGAAAAACTGTTTTTT.

V gene TRBV7-9 combines with J gene TRBJ2-7; TRBD2 matches at 10 bases. Germline CDR1 reads SEHNR; CDR2 reads FQNEAQ (reference sequence). This CDR3 region has 16 residues. V gave up 3 bases and J gave up 3 bases; unmatched junction bases: 8. CDR3 residues: CASSFPLAGVGYEQYF. The CDR3 nucleotides read TGTGCCAGCAGCTTTCCTCTAGCGGGAGTCGGCTACGAGCAGTACTTC.

The DNA for the CDR3 is TGCGCCAGCAGCCAAGACAGGGGGAGCTCCTATAATTCACCCCTCCACTTT. This codes for CASSQDRGSSYNSPLHF. The rearrangement uses TRBV4-1 and TRBJ1-6, with 7 bases that match TRBD1. With V trimmed by 0 bases and J by 0 bases, 2 bases remained unmatched. The germline V gene encodes CDR1 MGHRA and CDR2 YSYEKL. This CDR3 is 17 amino acids long.

As for this clone: Other DNA sequences in this specimen translate into the identical CDR3. The J gene is TRBJ2-3, the V gene TRBV5-6; maybe TRBD2 (6 bases). The CDR3 covers 14 residues. V was clipped by 8 bases and J by 1 base, with 14 bases between them. Germline V gene sequence: CDR1 SGHDT, CDR2 YYEEEE. The chain's CDR3 is CASIPGRRTDTQYF. The CDR3 DNA reads as TGTGCCAGTATACCGGGGAGGCGCACAGATACGCAGTATTTT.

The chain recombines TRBV7-2 with TRBJ1-1; D is perhaps TRBD1 (6 bases). Germline V lookup: CDR1 SGHTA, CDR2 FQGNSA. V lost 3 bases, J lost 1 base, and 12 bases lay in between. The CDR3 contains 15 residues. The CDR3 nucleotides are TGTGCCAGCAGCTTCGGACAGAGCCGGAACACTGAAGCTTTCTTT. The encoded protein is CASSFGQSRNTEAFF. The full variable domain, its missing parts supplied by reference TRBV7-2 and TRBJ1-1, is GAGVSQSPSNKVTEKGKDVELRCDPISGHTALYWYRQSLGQGLEFLIYFQGNSAPDKSGLPSDRFSAERTGGSVSTLTIQRTQQEDSAVYLCASSFGQSRNTEAFFGQGTRLTVV.

This chain connects TRBV18 to TRBJ2-7; 9 bases match TRBD1. The V gene end was trimmed by 5 bases and the J gene end by 1 base; junction bases not matched to a gene: 9. In germline, CDR1 is KGHSH, CDR2 LQKENI. This CDR3 comprises 16 residues. CDR3 in DNA: TGTGCCAGCTCAACTACCGGGACAGGGAGTTCCTACGAGCAGTACTTC. Translation gives CASSTTGTGSSYEQYF.

This chain joins TRBV7-9 and TRBJ1-6; D is perhaps TRBD1 (6 bases). Germline V gene lookup returns CDR1 SEHNR and CDR2 FQNEAQ (reference sequence). This CDR3 has 19 amino acids. Trimming removed 1 base from V and 0 bases from J, with 16 bases in between. CDR3 sequence: CASSLGSGGGSSYNSPLHF. CDR3 nucleotides: TGTGCCAGCAGCTTAGGTTCTGGGGGCGGAAGCTCCTATAATTCACCCCTCCACTTT.